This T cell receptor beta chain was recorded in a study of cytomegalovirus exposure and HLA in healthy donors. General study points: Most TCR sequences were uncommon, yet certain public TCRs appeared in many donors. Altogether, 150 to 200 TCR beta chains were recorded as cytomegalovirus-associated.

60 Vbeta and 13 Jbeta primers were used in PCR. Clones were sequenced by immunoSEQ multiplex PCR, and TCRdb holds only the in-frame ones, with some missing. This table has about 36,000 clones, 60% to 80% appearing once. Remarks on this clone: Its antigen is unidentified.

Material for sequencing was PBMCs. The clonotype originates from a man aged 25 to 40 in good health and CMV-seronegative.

The CDR3 loop is CASRDRGTSGANVLTF. The CDR3 bases are TGTGCCAGCCGGGACAGGGGGACCTCTGGGGCCAACGTCCTGACTTTC. The chain has TRBV7-2 and TRBJ2-6; 11 bases match TRBD1. Germline-derived CDR1 and CDR2 are SGHTA and FQGNSA. J lost 0 bases, V lost 8 bases, and 3 bases had no gene match. The CDR3 runs to 16 residues. The complete variable domain, with remaining parts taken from reference TRBV7-2 and TRBJ2-6, reads GAGVSQSPSNKVTEKGKDVELRCDPISGHTALYWYRQSLGQGLEFLIYFQGNSAPDKSGLPSDRFSAERTGGSVSTLTIQRTQQEDSAVYLCASRDRGTSGANVLTFGAGSRLTVL.